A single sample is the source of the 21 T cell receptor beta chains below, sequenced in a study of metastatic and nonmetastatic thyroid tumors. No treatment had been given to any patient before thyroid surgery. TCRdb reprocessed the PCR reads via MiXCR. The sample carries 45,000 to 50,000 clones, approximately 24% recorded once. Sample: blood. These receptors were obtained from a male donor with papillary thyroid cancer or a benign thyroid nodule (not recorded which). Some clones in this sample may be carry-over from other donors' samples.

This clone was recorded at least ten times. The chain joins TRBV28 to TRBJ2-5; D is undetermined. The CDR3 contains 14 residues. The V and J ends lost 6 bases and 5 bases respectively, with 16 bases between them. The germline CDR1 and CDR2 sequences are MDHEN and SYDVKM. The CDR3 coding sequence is TGTGCCAGCAGCACCCAATTCGAAGGGGAGACCCAGTACTTC. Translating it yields CASSTQFEGETQYF. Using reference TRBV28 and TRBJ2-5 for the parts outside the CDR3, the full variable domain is DVKVTQSSRYLVKRTGEKVFLECVQDMDHENMFWYRQDPGLGLRLIYFSYDVKMKEKGDIPEGYSVSREKKERFSLILESASTNQTSMYLCASSTQFEGETQYFGPGTRLLVL.

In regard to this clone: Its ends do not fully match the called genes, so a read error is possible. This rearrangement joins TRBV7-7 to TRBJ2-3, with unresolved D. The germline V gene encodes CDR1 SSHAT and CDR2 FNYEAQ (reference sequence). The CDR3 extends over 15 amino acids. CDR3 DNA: TGTGCTAGCAGCCTCACTACTTACAGCACAGATACGCAGTATTTT. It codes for CASSLTTYSTDTQYF.

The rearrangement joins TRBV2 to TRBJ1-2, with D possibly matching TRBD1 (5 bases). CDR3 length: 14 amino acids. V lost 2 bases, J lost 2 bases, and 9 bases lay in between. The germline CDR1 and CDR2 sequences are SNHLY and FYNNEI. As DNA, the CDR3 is TGTGCCAGCAGTGAAAGAGGGACCAACTATGGCTACACCTTC. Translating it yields CASSERGTNYGYTF. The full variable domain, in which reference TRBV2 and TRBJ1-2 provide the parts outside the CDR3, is EPEVTQTPSHQVTQMGQEVILRCVPISNHLYFYWYRQILGQKVEFLVSFYNNEISEKSEIFDDQFSVERPDGSNFTLKIRSTKLEDSAMYFCASSERGTNYGYTFGSGTRLTVV.

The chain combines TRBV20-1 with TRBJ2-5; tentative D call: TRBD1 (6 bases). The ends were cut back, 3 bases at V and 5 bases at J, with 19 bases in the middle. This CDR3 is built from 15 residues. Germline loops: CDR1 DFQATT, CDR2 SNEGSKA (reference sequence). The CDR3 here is CSARDSDRIGETQYF. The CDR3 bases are TGCAGTGCTAGGGACTCAGACAGGATTGGGGAGACCCAGTACTTC.

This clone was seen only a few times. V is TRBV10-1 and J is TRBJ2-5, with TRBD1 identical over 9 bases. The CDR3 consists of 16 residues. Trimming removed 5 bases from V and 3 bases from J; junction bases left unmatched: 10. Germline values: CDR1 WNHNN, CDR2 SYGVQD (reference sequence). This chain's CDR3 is CASSSSGQGSKETQYF. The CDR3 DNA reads TGCGCCAGCAGTTCATCGGGACAGGGATCAAAAGAGACCCAGTACTTC.

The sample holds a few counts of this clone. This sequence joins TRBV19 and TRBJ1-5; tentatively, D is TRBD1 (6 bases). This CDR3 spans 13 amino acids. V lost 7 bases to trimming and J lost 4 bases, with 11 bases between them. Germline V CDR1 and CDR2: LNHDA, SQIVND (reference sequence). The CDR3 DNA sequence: TGTGCCAGTACCGGAGACAGGAATCAGCCCCAGCATTTT. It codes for CASTGDRNQPQHF.

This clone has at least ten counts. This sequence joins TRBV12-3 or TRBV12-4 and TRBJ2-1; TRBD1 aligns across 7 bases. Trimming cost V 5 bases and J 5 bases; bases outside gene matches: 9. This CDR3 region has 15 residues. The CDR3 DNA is TGTGCCAGCAGTCTTAGGGACAGACTAAACAATGAGCAGTTCTTC. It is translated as CASSLRDRLNNEQFF.

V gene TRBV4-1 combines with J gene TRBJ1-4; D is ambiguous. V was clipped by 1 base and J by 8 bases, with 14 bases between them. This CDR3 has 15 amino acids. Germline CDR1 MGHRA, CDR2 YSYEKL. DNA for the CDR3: TGCGCCAGCAGCCAAGGTTTGGATGTTGAAGAAAAACTGTTTTTT. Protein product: CASSQGLDVEEKLFF.

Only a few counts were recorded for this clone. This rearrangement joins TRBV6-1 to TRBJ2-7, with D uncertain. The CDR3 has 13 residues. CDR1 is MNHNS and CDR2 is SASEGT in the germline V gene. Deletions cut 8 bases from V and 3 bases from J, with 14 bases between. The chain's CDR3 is CASGEFTVYEQYF. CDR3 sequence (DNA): TGTGCCAGCGGCGAATTTACAGTCTACGAGCAGTACTTC.

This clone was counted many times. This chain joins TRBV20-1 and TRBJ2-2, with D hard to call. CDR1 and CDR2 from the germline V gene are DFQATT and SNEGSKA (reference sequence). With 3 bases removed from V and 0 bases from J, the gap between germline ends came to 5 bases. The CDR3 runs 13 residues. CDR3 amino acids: CSARGSNTGELFF. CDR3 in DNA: TGCAGTGCTAGGGGTTCGAACACCGGGGAGCTGTTTTTT.

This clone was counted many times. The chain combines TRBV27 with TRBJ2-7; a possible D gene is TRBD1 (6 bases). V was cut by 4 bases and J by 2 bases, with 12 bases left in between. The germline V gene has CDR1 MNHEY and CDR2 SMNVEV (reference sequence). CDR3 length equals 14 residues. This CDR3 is CASSYQGKAYEQYF. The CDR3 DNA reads TGTGCCAGCAGTTATCAGGGGAAAGCCTACGAGCAGTACTTC.

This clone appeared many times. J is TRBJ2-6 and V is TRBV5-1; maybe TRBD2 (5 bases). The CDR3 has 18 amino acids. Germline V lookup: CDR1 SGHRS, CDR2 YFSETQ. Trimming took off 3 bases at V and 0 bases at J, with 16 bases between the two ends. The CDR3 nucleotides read TGCGCCAGCAGCTCCACCGGGATTGCTTTCTCTGGGGCCAACGTCCTGACTTTC. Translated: CASSSTGIAFSGANVLTF. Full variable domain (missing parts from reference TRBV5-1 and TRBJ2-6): KAGVTQTPRYLIKTRGQQVTLSCSPISGHRSVSWYQQTPGQGLQFLFEYFSETQRNKGNFPGRFSGRQFSNSRSEMNVSTLELGDSALYLCASSSTGIAFSGANVLTFGAGSRLTVL.

The CDR3 region has the DNA TGTGCCAGCAGCCGGACGGATTACGAGCAGTACTTC. Translating it yields CASSRTDYEQYF. The V and J genes are TRBV3-1 and TRBJ2-7; D unclear. V dropped 4 bases and J dropped 4 bases, with 8 bases sitting between them. The CDR3 has 12 amino acids. Germline loops: CDR1 LGHDT, CDR2 YNNKEL (reference sequence).

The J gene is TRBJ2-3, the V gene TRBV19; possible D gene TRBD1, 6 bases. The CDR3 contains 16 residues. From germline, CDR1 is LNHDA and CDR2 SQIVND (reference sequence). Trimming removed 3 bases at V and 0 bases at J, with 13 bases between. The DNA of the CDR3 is TGTGCCAGTAGTATGGGCAGGGGATCTAGCACAGATACGCAGTATTTT. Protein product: CASSMGRGSSTDTQYF.

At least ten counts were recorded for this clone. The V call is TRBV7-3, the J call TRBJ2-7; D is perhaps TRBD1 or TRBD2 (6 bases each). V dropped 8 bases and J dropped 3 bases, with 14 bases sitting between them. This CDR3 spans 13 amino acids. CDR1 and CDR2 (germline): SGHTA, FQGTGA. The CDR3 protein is CASSSEGGYEQYF. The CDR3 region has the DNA TGTGCCAGCTCCTCAGAGGGGGGCTACGAGCAGTACTTC. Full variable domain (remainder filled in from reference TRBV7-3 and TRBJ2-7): GAGVSQTPSNKVTEKGKYVELRCDPISGHTALYWYRQSLGQGPEFLIYFQGTGAADDSGLPNDRFFAVRPEGSVSTLKIQRTERGDSAVYLCASSSEGGYEQYFGPGTRLTVT.

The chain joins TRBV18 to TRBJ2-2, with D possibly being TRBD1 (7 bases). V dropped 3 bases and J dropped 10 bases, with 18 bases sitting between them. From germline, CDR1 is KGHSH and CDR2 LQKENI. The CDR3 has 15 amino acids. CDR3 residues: CASSPTGEVAEELFF. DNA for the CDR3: TGTGCCAGCTCACCTACAGGGGAGGTGGCAGAGGAGCTGTTTTTT.

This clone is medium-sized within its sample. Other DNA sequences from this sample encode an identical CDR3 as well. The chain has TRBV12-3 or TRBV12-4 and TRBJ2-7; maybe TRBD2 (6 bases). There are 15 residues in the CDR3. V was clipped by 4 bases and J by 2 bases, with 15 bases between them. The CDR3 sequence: CASSSTRGPTYEQYF. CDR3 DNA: TGTGCCAGCAGTTCCACGCGGGGCCCTACCTACGAGCAGTACTTC.

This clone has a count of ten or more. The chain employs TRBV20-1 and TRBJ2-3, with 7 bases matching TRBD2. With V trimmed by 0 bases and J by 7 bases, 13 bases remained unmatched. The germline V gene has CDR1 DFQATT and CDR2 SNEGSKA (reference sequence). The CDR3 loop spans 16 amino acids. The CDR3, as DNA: TGCAGTGCTAGAGATTTAGGCGGGAGCGGGCCTTATACGCAGTATTTT. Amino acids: CSARDLGGSGPYTQYF.

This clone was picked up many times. The CDR3 spells CASSFNRATDTQYF. CDR3 sequence (DNA): TGTGCCAGCAGTTTTAACAGGGCCACAGATACGCAGTATTTT. The chain couples TRBV27 to TRBJ2-3; possible D gene TRBD1, 6 bases. Between the trimmed V and J ends, which lost 3 bases and 2 bases, there was a span of 9 bases. Germline V gene lookup returns CDR1 MNHEY and CDR2 SMNVEV (reference sequence). The CDR3 contains 14 residues.

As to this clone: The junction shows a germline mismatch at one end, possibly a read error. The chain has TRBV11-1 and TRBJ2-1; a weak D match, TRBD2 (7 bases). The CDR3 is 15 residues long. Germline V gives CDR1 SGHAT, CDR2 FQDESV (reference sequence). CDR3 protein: CAISFVRGGYNEQFF. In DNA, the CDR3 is TGTGCCATCAGCTTCGTTAGGGGGGGCTACAATGAGCAGTTCTTC.

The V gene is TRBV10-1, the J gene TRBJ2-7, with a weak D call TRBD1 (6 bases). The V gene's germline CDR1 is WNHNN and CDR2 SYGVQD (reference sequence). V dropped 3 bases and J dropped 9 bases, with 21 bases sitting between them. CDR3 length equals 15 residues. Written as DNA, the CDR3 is TGCGCCAGCAGTGAAACTGGGACATCCCCGCGGCGGCAGTACTTC. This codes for CASSETGTSPRRQYF.